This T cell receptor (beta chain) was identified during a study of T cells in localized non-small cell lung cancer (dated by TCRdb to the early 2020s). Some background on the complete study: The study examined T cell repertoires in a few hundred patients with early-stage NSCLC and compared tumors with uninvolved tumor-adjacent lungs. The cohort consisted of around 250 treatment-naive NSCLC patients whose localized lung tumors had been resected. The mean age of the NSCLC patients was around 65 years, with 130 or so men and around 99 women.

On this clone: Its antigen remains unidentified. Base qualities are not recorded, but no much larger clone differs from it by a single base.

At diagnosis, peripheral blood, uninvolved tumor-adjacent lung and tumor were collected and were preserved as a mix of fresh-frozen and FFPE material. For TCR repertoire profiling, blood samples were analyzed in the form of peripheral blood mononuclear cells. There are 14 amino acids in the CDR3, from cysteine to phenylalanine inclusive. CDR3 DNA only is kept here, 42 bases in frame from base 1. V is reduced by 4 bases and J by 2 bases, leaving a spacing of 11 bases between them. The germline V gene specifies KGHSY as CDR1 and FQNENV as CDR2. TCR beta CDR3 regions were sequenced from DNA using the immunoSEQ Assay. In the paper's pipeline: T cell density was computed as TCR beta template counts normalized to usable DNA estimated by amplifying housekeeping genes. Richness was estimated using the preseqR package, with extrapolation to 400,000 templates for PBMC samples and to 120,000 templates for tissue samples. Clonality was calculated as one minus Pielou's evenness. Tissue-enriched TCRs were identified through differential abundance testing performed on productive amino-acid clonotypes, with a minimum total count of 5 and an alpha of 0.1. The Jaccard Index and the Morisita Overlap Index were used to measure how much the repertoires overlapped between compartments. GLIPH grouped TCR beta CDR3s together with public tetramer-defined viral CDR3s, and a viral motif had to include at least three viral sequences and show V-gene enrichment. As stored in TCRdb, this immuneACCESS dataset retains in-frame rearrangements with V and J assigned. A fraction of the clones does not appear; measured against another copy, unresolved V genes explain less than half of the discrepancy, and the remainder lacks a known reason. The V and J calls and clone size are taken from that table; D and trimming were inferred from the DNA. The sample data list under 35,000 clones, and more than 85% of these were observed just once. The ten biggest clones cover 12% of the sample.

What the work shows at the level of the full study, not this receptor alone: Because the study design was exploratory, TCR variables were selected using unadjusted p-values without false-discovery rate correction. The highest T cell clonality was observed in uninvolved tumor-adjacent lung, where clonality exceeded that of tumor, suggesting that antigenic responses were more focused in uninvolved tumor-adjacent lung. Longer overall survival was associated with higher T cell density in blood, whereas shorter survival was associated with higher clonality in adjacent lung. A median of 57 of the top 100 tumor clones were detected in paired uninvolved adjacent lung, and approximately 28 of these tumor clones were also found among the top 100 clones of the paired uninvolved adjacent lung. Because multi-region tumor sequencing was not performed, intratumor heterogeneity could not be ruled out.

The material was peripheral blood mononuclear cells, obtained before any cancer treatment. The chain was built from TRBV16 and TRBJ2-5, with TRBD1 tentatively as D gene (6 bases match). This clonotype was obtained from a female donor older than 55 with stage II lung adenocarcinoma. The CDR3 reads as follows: CASSPSGAQETQYF. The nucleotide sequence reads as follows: TGTGCCAGCAGCCCCTCAGGGGCACAAGAGACCCAGTACTTC.